A single T cell receptor beta chain is shown here with its context. In the study's own analysis: Researchers report that nucleated cell counts were estimated from reference gene primer amplification. The protocol was immunoSEQ multiplex PCR, while the TCRdb copy is restricted to in-frame clones and leaves out a portion. That table supplies the V and J calls and clone size; D and trimming were determined from the DNA. The sample has about 270,000 clones; about 91% are singletons. Per the germline V gene, CDR1 is SGHDN and CDR2 is FVKESK. The CDR3 loop spans 16 amino acids. V lost 5 bases to trimming and J lost 5 bases, with 21 bases between them. Residents of approximately 25 US areas, aged about 18 to 95 years, made up the participants. Self-reported history from a screening survey and questionnaire set each donor's cohort. This sample was taken from a study of blood T cell repertoires in COVID-19. Study background: The cDNA or gDNA used as material had been derived from T cells, B-cell-depleted T cells, or PBMCs.

The receptor's source is a woman in her thirties or forties with acute COVID-19. V gene TRBV14 combines with J gene TRBJ1-1, with D uncertain. Sequences were obtained from PBMCs or T cells enriched from blood (not recorded which). Written as DNA, the CDR3 is TGTGCCAGCAGCGGCATTGGAGCACGGTTGATGACTGAAGCTTTCTTT. Protein sequence: CASSGIGARLMTEAFF. Full variable domain (outside the CDR3, taken from reference TRBV14 and TRBJ1-1): EAGVTQFPSHSVIEKGQTVTLRCDPISGHDNLYWYRRVMGKEIKFLLHFVKESKQDESGMPNNRFLAERTGGTYSTLKVQPAELEDSGVYFCASSGIGARLMTEAFFGQGTRLTVV.